The rows below give T cell receptor beta chains drawn from one sample of a study of regulatory T cells in long-lasting Graves disease. TCRdb fed the multiplex PCR reads into MiXCR, producing one record per CDR3 protein. Of 540,000 or so distinct CDR3 sequences in the sample, about 13% were seen once. These data also featured in a second study, about T cells in Graves' hyperthyroidism and ophthalmopathy.

Source: peripheral blood mononuclear cells (PBMCs), taken at new diagnosis, from a patient treated with antithyroid drugs. The receptors come from a man in his thirties or forties with Graves disease. The CDR3 runs from the conserved cysteine through the conserved F or W. The order of the fields is CDR3 length, V gene, J gene, clone size, D gene, CDR3 DNA, CDR3 protein. The D gene is left open where the match is weak. Clone size is given for some rows only: seen once, a few or many times, or a class if the clone is expanded.

CDR3 length: 17
V gene: TRBV24-1
J gene: TRBJ2-3
clone size: many
D gene: TRBD2
CDR3 DNA: TGTGCCACCAGTGATTTTGGACTAGCGGATGACACAGATACGCAGTATTTT
CDR3 protein: CATSDFGLADDTDTQYF

CDR3 length: 14
V gene: TRBV18
J gene: TRBJ1-2
clone size: many
D gene: .
CDR3 DNA: TGTGCCAGCTCACTCGAACGGGACGACTATGGCTACACCTTC
CDR3 protein: CASSLERDDYGYTF

CDR3 length: 18
V gene: TRBV7-3
J gene: TRBJ2-7
clone size: .
D gene: TRBD2
CDR3 DNA: TGTGCCAGCAGCTCCGCATGGACTAGCGGGAGGGCCCGGTACGAGCAGTACTTC
CDR3 protein: CASSSAWTSGRARYEQYF

CDR3 length: 14
V gene: TRBV12-3/TRBV12-4
J gene: TRBJ1-6
clone size: many
D gene: TRBD1
CDR3 DNA: TGTGCCAGCAGTTTTAGGGGGCGGAATTCACCCCTCCACTTT
CDR3 protein: CASSFRGRNSPLHF

CDR3 length: 14
V gene: TRBV18
J gene: TRBJ1-2
clone size: many
D gene: .
CDR3 DNA: TGTGCCAGCTCACCCCAAGGCAACAACTATGGCTACACCTTC
CDR3 protein: CASSPQGNNYGYTF

CDR3 length: 12
V gene: TRBV30
J gene: TRBJ2-5
clone size: many
D gene: .
CDR3 DNA: TGTGCCTGGACAGCCGGGCCAGAGACCCAGTACTTC
CDR3 protein: CAWTAGPETQYF

CDR3 length: 16
V gene: TRBV14
J gene: TRBJ2-7
clone size: many
D gene: .
CDR3 DNA: TGTGCCAGCAGCCAAGATCCAGCCAGCCCAAGCGACGAGCAGTACTTC
CDR3 protein: CASSQDPASPSDEQYF

CDR3 length: 12
V gene: TRBV7-9
J gene: TRBJ1-1
clone size: many
D gene: .
CDR3 DNA: TGTGCCAGCAGCTTTGAGAGACTTGAAGCTTTCTTT
CDR3 protein: CASSFERLEAFF

CDR3 length: 16
V gene: TRBV20-1
J gene: TRBJ1-4
clone size: .
D gene: TRBD1
CDR3 DNA: TGCAGTGCTATAGGGGGAACAGGGGGCTCTAATGAAAAACTGTTTTTT
CDR3 protein: CSAIGGTGGSNEKLFF

CDR3 length: 15
V gene: TRBV10-3
J gene: TRBJ1-5
clone size: many
D gene: TRBD1
CDR3 DNA: TGTGCCATCAGTGAGAACAGGGGAAGCAATCAGCCCCAGCATTTT
CDR3 protein: CAISENRGSNQPQHF

CDR3 length: 14
V gene: TRBV11-2
J gene: TRBJ2-1
clone size: many
D gene: .
CDR3 DNA: TGTGCCAGCAGCTGGTATTTTAGGGCCCATGAGCAGTTCTTC
CDR3 protein: CASSWYFRAHEQFF

CDR3 length: 16
V gene: TRBV5-4
J gene: TRBJ2-1
clone size: .
D gene: TRBD1
CDR3 DNA: TGTGCCAGCAGCATCGTTACAGGGGGCTACTGGGATGAGCAGTTCTTC
CDR3 protein: CASSIVTGGYWDEQFF

CDR3 length: 13
V gene: TRBV5-1
J gene: TRBJ2-7
clone size: .
D gene: .
CDR3 DNA: TGCGCCAGCAGCTTGACAGAAATCAGCGAGCAGTACTTC
CDR3 protein: CASSLTEISEQYF

CDR3 length: 12
V gene: TRBV28
J gene: TRBJ1-3
clone size: .
D gene: .
CDR3 DNA: TGTGCCAGCACGGAGACTGGAAACACCATATATTTT
CDR3 protein: CASTETGNTIYF

CDR3 length: 15
V gene: TRBV15
J gene: TRBJ2-7
clone size: many
D gene: .
CDR3 DNA: TGTGCCACCAGCAGAGACATAGACACAAGATACGAGCAGTACTTC
CDR3 protein: CATSRDIDTRYEQYF

CDR3 length: 16
V gene: TRBV7-9
J gene: TRBJ2-1
clone size: many
D gene: .
CDR3 DNA: TGTGCCAGCAGCTATCGCGGGCGGGGTGTCAACAATGAGCAGTTCTTC
CDR3 protein: CASSYRGRGVNNEQFF

CDR3 length: 16
V gene: TRBV2
J gene: TRBJ2-7
clone size: .
D gene: TRBD2
CDR3 DNA: TGCGCCAGCAGCCGGGGCCGTGGTAGCGGGAGCTACGAGCAGTACTTC
CDR3 protein: CASSRGRGSGSYEQYF

CDR3 length: 16
V gene: TRBV7-2
J gene: TRBJ2-7
clone size: many
D gene: .
CDR3 DNA: TGTGCCAGCAGCTTAGGAGCAGGGCCAAAAACCTACGAGCAGTACTTC
CDR3 protein: CASSLGAGPKTYEQYF

CDR3 length: 14
V gene: TRBV5-1
J gene: TRBJ2-1
clone size: .
D gene: TRBD1
CDR3 DNA: TGCGCCAGCAGCTCTTCGACAGGGAACAATGAGCAGTTCTTC
CDR3 protein: CASSSSTGNNEQFF

CDR3 length: 15
V gene: TRBV5-1
J gene: TRBJ2-7
clone size: .
D gene: TRBD2
CDR3 DNA: TGCGCCAGCAGCCCGTCGGTAGCGGGAGGGTACGAGCAGTACTTC
CDR3 protein: CASSPSVAGGYEQYF

CDR3 length: 14
V gene: TRBV6-1
J gene: TRBJ2-7
clone size: .
D gene: .
CDR3 DNA: TGTGCCAGCAGGGGACACGGCAACTCCTACGAGCAGTACTTC
CDR3 protein: CASRGHGNSYEQYF

CDR3 length: 12
V gene: TRBV5-1
J gene: TRBJ2-1
clone size: many
D gene: .
CDR3 DNA: TGCGCCAGCAGCCTGAAGTTGGGGGAGCAGTTCTTC
CDR3 protein: CASSLKLGEQFF

CDR3 length: 15
V gene: TRBV5-8
J gene: TRBJ1-1
clone size: many
D gene: .
CDR3 DNA: TGTGCCAGCAGCTTGGTTACAGGGCGGTCGGGTGAAGCTTTCTTT
CDR3 protein: CASSLVTGRSGEAFF

CDR3 length: 13
V gene: TRBV11-2
J gene: TRBJ1-1
clone size: many
D gene: .
CDR3 DNA: TGTGCCAGCAGCCTCGGGACGAACACTGAAGCTTTCTTT
CDR3 protein: CASSLGTNTEAFF

CDR3 length: 15
V gene: TRBV24-1
J gene: TRBJ2-3
clone size: many
D gene: .
CDR3 DNA: TGTGCCACCAGTAAGATGGCGGCAGACACAGATACGCAGTATTTT
CDR3 protein: CATSKMAADTDTQYF

CDR3 length: 12
V gene: TRBV2
J gene: TRBJ2-4
clone size: many
D gene: .
CDR3 DNA: TGTGCCAGCAATAGCGAGCCCCACATTCAGTACTTC
CDR3 protein: CASNSEPHIQYF

CDR3 length: 15
V gene: TRBV6-2/TRBV6-3
J gene: TRBJ2-2
clone size: .
D gene: .
CDR3 DNA: TGTGCCAGCAGTTTGGGTGGCTTCTACACCGGGGAGCTGTTTTTT
CDR3 protein: CASSLGGFYTGELFF

CDR3 length: 13
V gene: TRBV6-5
J gene: TRBJ2-1
clone size: .
D gene: .
CDR3 DNA: TGTGCCAGCAGTTCAACAGGGGGGGATGAGCAGTTCTTC
CDR3 protein: CASSSTGGDEQFF

CDR3 length: 14
V gene: TRBV2
J gene: TRBJ2-1
clone size: many
D gene: .
CDR3 DNA: TGTGCCAGCAGTATTCGACTTACCTACAATGAGCAGTTCTTC
CDR3 protein: CASSIRLTYNEQFF

CDR3 length: 16
V gene: TRBV7-2
J gene: TRBJ1-1
clone size: many
D gene: TRBD1
CDR3 DNA: TGTGCCAGCAGCTCTGCCCGGGACAGGGAGGGCACTGAAGCTTTCTTT
CDR3 protein: CASSSARDREGTEAFF

CDR3 length: 17
V gene: TRBV9
J gene: TRBJ2-5
clone size: many
D gene: .
CDR3 DNA: TGTGCCAGCAACATGTTCGGGGGGCCTAGCGGTCAAGAGACCCAGTACTTC
CDR3 protein: CASNMFGGPSGQETQYF

CDR3 length: 13
V gene: TRBV20-1
J gene: TRBJ2-7
clone size: .
D gene: .
CDR3 DNA: TGCAGTGCCAGAGAACAAGGGCTCCACGAGCAGTACTTC
CDR3 protein: CSAREQGLHEQYF

CDR3 length: 17
V gene: TRBV5-1
J gene: TRBJ2-1
clone size: many
D gene: TRBD2
CDR3 DNA: TGCGCCAGCAGCCGCCGACTAGCGGGAGTAGGAAAGGATGAGCAGTTCTTC
CDR3 protein: CASSRRLAGVGKDEQFF

CDR3 length: 15
V gene: TRBV5-1
J gene: TRBJ1-4
clone size: .
D gene: TRBD1
CDR3 DNA: TGCGCCAGCAGCCTTCCCGACAGGGTAAATGAAAAACTGTTTTTT
CDR3 protein: CASSLPDRVNEKLFF

CDR3 length: 16
V gene: TRBV4-1
J gene: TRBJ2-3
clone size: few
D gene: TRBD2
CDR3 DNA: TGCGCCAGCAGCCGCATCGGACTAGCGGGGGCAGATACGCAGTATTTT
CDR3 protein: CASSRIGLAGADTQYF

CDR3 length: 10
V gene: TRBV6-1
J gene: TRBJ2-1
clone size: .
D gene: .
CDR3 DNA: TGTGCCAGCGGAGGGATTGAGCAGTTCTTC
CDR3 protein: CASGGIEQFF

CDR3 length: 16
V gene: TRBV20-1
J gene: TRBJ2-5
clone size: .
D gene: TRBD2
CDR3 DNA: TGCAGTGCTAGAGATCGTAAGACTAGCGCCAGAGAGACCCAGTACTTC
CDR3 protein: CSARDRKTSARETQYF

CDR3 length: 14
V gene: TRBV12-3/TRBV12-4
J gene: TRBJ2-3
clone size: few
D gene: .
CDR3 DNA: TGTGCCAGCAGTCCTCGGGTACCCACAGATACGCAGTATTTT
CDR3 protein: CASSPRVPTDTQYF

CDR3 length: 16
V gene: TRBV5-1
J gene: TRBJ1-4
clone size: .
D gene: .
CDR3 DNA: TGCGCCAGCAGCTTGGCCGGGCAGGGCTATAATGAAAAACTGTTTTTT
CDR3 protein: CASSLAGQGYNEKLFF

CDR3 length: 16
V gene: TRBV7-9
J gene: TRBJ2-3
clone size: many
D gene: TRBD2
CDR3 DNA: TGTGCCAGCAGGAAAACAGGGGCGGGAGGGCCAGATACGCAGTATTTT
CDR3 protein: CASRKTGAGGPDTQYF